The clone carrying this T cell receptor (beta chain) was observed at least ten times. Its specificity is unknown. This record comes from a study of T-cell memory formation after mild COVID-19. Study-wide background: Clusters were largely donor specific.

TCRdb fed the 5' RACE reads into MiXCR, producing one record per CDR3 protein. The repertoire holds around 210,000 distinct CDR3 sequences, just over 9.5% seen once, with about 3.8% in the top ten. Notes on the study in general: Day 15 to 85 contractors were CD4/CD8 balanced; later expanders leaned CD4+. Pre-infection memory contained some responding clones, which suggested that cross-reactive memory had joined.

Germline CDR1 DFQATT, CDR2 SNEGSKA (reference sequence). Trimming stripped 5 bases from V and 4 bases from J, with 12 bases between. The CDR3 has 13 residues. The sequencing input was PBMCs or a T cell subset sorted from them (not recorded which). The chain is built from TRBV20-1 and TRBJ1-5; D is uncertain. The receptor was derived from a young man who had mild COVID-19 (a few samples of this study predate the infection). Cell type and time point are not known. Written as DNA, the CDR3 is TGCAGTGCTCACGGCGGTGGAAATCAGCCCCAGCATTTT. Its protein product is CSAHGGGNQPQHF.